Below are 22 T cell receptor beta chains sequenced from a single sample in a study of T cells in Graves' hyperthyroidism and ophthalmopathy. Regions amplified from RNA transcripts were the TCR beta CDR3 regions. Primed by the HTBI set, a first-round RT-PCR was run on the TCR CDR3. MiXCR was run by TCRdb on the multiplex PCR reads, yielding one entry per CDR3 protein. In the table there are some 690,000 distinct CDR3 sequences, roughly 17% of which are singletons. Specimen: blood. The receptors here all came from a middle-aged man with Graves' hyperthyroidism.

This clonotype was recorded many times. In DNA, the CDR3 is TGTGCCAGCAGCTTTTTCGGCAGGCTAAATCAGCCCCAGCATTTT. This encodes CASSFFGRLNQPQHF. The chain couples TRBV7-2 to TRBJ1-5, with unresolved D. The CDR3 is 15 residues long. V dropped 3 bases and J dropped 4 bases, with 13 bases sitting between them. The V gene's germline CDR1 is SGHTA and CDR2 FQGNSA.

The rearrangement links TRBV10-2 to TRBJ1-3, with D possibly being TRBD1 (5 bases). Trimming took 5 bases from V and 0 from J, leaving 17 bases between them. The CDR3 loop spans 17 amino acids. Per germline, CDR1 WSHSY and CDR2 SAAADI. CDR3 sequence (DNA): TGCGCCAGCAGTTCACTAGGGACGGCTGTCTCTGGAAACACCATATATTTT. Protein: CASSSLGTAVSGNTIYF.

This clonotype was found many times. V is TRBV11-1 and J is TRBJ2-1, with 10 bases aligning to TRBD2. This CDR3 contains 16 residues. Germline CDR1 SGHAT, CDR2 FQDESV (reference sequence). Germline trimming cut 5 bases from V and 3 bases from J; bases unmatched to any gene: 7. The CDR3 bases are TGTGCCAGCAGCGCTCTAGCGGGGGAGCACTACAATGAGCAGTTCTTC. Translation: CASSALAGEHYNEQFF.

This clonotype showed up just a few times. The rearrangement links TRBV27 to TRBJ1-2; TRBD1 matches at 7 bases. The V gene end was trimmed by 1 base and the J gene end by 2 bases; junction bases not matched to a gene: 4. CDR3 size: 15 residues. Germline V gene data show CDR1 as MNHEY and CDR2 as SMNVEV (reference sequence). The CDR3 loop reads CASSLLGGFNYGYTF. CDR3 coding DNA: TGTGCCAGCAGTTTATTAGGGGGCTTCAACTATGGCTACACCTTC.

This clonotype was seen at least ten times. The chain links TRBV27 to TRBJ2-7; 7 bases align to TRBD2. CDR1 is MNHEY and CDR2 is SMNVEV in the germline V gene (reference sequence). The length of the CDR3 is 16 residues. Trimming took 7 bases from V and 1 from J; bases not matched to a gene: 13. DNA for the CDR3: TGTGCCAGCAATGGGATGGGCGGGAGAGGGTCCTACGAGCAGTACTTC. Protein sequence: CASNGMGGRGSYEQYF.

The chain carries TRBV12-3 or TRBV12-4 and TRBJ2-3; a possible D gene is TRBD2 (5 bases). The CDR3 is 15 amino acids. V lost 3 bases to trimming and J lost 4 bases, with 14 bases between them. CDR3 residues: CASSFRAMGADTQYF. The CDR3 DNA reads TGTGCCAGCAGTTTCCGTGCAATGGGAGCAGATACGCAGTATTTT.

V gene TRBV4-1 combines with J gene TRBJ1-1, with TRBD1 identical over 8 bases. With 4 bases clipped from V and 1 base from J, the junction kept 5 bases outside the gene matches. In germline, CDR1 is MGHRA, CDR2 YSYEKL. This CDR3 contains 15 residues. The DNA of the CDR3 is TGCGCCAGCAGCCTCCTGGACAGGGCGAACACTGAAGCTTTCTTT. It encodes CASSLLDRANTEAFF.

Many counts were recorded for this clonotype. J is TRBJ1-4 and V is TRBV19, with D possibly TRBD1 on 5 matching bases. CDR3 length equals 15 residues. Germline CDR1 is LNHDA and CDR2 is SQIVND (reference sequence). The V gene lost 4 bases and the J gene lost 8 bases, with 17 bases spanning the gap. For the CDR3, the DNA is TGTGCCAGTAGTACAGGGAAGGCCGGAGAAGAAAAACTGTTTTTT. As protein: CASSTGKAGEEKLFF.

In this sample, this clonotype turned up many times. This chain connects TRBV20-1 to TRBJ2-3, with TRBD2 matching over 9 bases. The V and J ends lost 6 bases and 3 bases, in that order; junction bases with no gene match: 25. Germline CDR1 and CDR2: DFQATT and SNEGSKA (reference sequence). The CDR3 is made up of 20 amino acids. CDR3 residues: CSAARRGFSVAGGPTDTQYF. The CDR3 nucleotides read TGCAGTGCAGCCCGACGGGGTTTCTCGGTGGCGGGAGGGCCTACAGATACGCAGTATTTT.

This clonotype was detected only a few times. The chain recombines TRBV19 with TRBJ1-1; 8 bases are a match to TRBD1. This CDR3 region has 16 residues. Germline V gives CDR1 LNHDA, CDR2 SQIVND (reference sequence). Trimming at V came to 2 bases and at J to 0 bases, leaving 5 bases not matched to a gene. The DNA for the CDR3 is TGTGCCAGTAGTATAAGGGGACAGGTCATGAACACTGAAGCTTTCTTT. Its protein is CASSIRGQVMNTEAFF.

This clonotype showed up many times. This rearrangement joins TRBV10-3 to TRBJ2-1, with TRBD2 matching 7 bases. CDR1 and CDR2 from the germline V gene are ENHRY and SYGVKD. This CDR3 is built from 15 residues. Germline trimming cut 3 bases from V and 0 bases from J; bases unmatched to any gene: 2. The CDR3 loop reads CAISDGGSSYNEQFF. CDR3 DNA sequence: TGTGCCATCAGTGATGGCGGGAGCTCCTACAATGAGCAGTTCTTC.

At least ten counts were recorded for this clonotype. The chain employs TRBV12-5 and TRBJ2-3; weak D call: TRBD2 (6 bases). V dropped 6 bases and J dropped 1 base, with 17 bases sitting between them. This CDR3 is 16 amino acids long. Germline V lookup: CDR1 LGHNT, CDR2 FRNRAP. The CDR3 DNA sequence: TGTGCTAGTGGCCTCGGGAGTCGGATGGGCACAGATACGCAGTATTTT. Translation gives CASGLGSRMGTDTQYF.

The chain couples TRBV6-2 or TRBV6-3 to TRBJ2-7, with a tentative D call TRBD2 (5 bases). The V end was cut by 6 bases, the J end by 3 bases, with 18 bases between. The CDR3 totals 15 residues. Germline assignment: CDR1 MNHEY and CDR2 SVGEGT. The DNA for the CDR3 is TGTGCCAGCAGCCCAGAGGGTACGGGAATCTACGAGCAGTACTTC. This encodes CASSPEGTGIYEQYF.

For this clonotype: The final CDR3 position lacks the conserved phenylalanine or tryptophan, pointing to a likely read error. The V and J genes are TRBV15 and TRBJ2-1, with 13 bases identical to TRBD2. With V trimmed by 1 base and J by 0 bases, 6 bases remained unmatched. The CDR3 spans 19 residues. Germline V lookup: CDR1 LNHNV, CDR2 YYDKDF (reference sequence). DNA for the CDR3: TGTGCCACCAGCAGAGCTCAGACTAGCGGGAGGAGCTCCTACAATGAGCAGTTCTGC. Protein product: CATSRAQTSGRSSYNEQFC.

In this sample, this clonotype turned up many times. The rearrangement links TRBV27 to TRBJ2-5; D perhaps matches TRBD1 (8 bases). Trimming cost V 6 bases and J 5 bases, with 13 bases left between them. Looked up from germline, CDR1 is MNHEY and CDR2 is SMNVEV (reference sequence). The CDR3 sequence is 13 residues long. Here the CDR3 DNA reads TGTGCCAGCAGCCCACAGGGGGGGGAGACCCAGTACTTC. Its protein is CASSPQGGETQYF.

This clonotype was seen many times. The V and J genes are TRBV7-9 and TRBJ2-1; TRBD2 agrees at 8 bases. The CDR3 covers 17 residues. V was pared by 4 bases and J by 4 bases, with 12 bases of the junction left unmatched. Germline assignment: CDR1 SEHNR and CDR2 FQNEAQ (reference sequence). This CDR3 is CASSSSYGLAGYNEQFF. The CDR3 DNA is TGTGCCAGCAGCTCATCCTACGGTCTAGCGGGTTACAATGAGCAGTTCTTC.

V and J are TRBV9 and TRBJ2-3; TRBD2 matches 10 bases. There are 16 residues in the CDR3. V lost 2 bases to trimming and J lost 4 bases; unmatched junction nucleotides: 7. Germline loops: CDR1 SGDLS, CDR2 YYNGEE. The chain's CDR3 is CASSVSGRPTADTQYF. DNA of the CDR3: TGTGCCAGCAGCGTTAGCGGGAGGCCTACGGCAGATACGCAGTATTTT.

This clonotype was found many times. The chain employs TRBV20-1 and TRBJ1-1, with D uncertain. The V gene's germline CDR1 is DFQATT and CDR2 SNEGSKA (reference sequence). This CDR3 region has 12 residues. Trimming left V 2 bases short and J 8 bases short, with 12 bases between. The CDR3 DNA sequence: TGCAGTGCTAGAATATCGGTCGGGGAAGCTTTCTTT. Translating gives CSARISVGEAFF.

This clonotype was recorded at least ten times. J is TRBJ1-2 and V is TRBV11-1; D unresolved. Germline V gives CDR1 SGHAT, CDR2 FQDESV (reference sequence). Trimming cost V 3 bases and J 5 bases, with 16 bases left between them. The CDR3 spans 15 residues. The CDR3 region is CASSLLGSVPYGYTF. DNA of the CDR3: TGTGCCAGCAGCTTGTTGGGCAGTGTCCCTTATGGCTACACCTTC.

At least ten counts were recorded for this clonotype. V and J are TRBV28 and TRBJ1-2; D is undetermined. Germline lookup yields CDR1 MDHEN and CDR2 SYDVKM. The CDR3 extends over 13 amino acids. Trimming took 2 bases from V and 6 from J, leaving 10 bases between them. In nucleotides, the CDR3 is TGTGCCAGCAGTTTAGTCGGCGCGAATGGCTACACCTTC. Its protein is CASSLVGANGYTF.

Only a few counts were recorded for this clonotype. The CDR3: CASSEYGTGYYEQYF. For the CDR3, the DNA is TGTGCCAGCAGTGAATATGGGACAGGGTACTACGAGCAGTACTTC. The rearrangement links TRBV2 to TRBJ2-7, with TRBD1 identical over 9 bases. V shed 2 bases and J 3 bases; nucleotides not matched to a gene: 5. The CDR3 extends over 15 amino acids. Germline-derived CDR1 and CDR2 are SNHLY and FYNNEI. Full variable domain (missing parts from reference TRBV2 and TRBJ2-7): EPEVTQTPSHQVTQMGQEVILRCVPISNHLYFYWYRQILGQKVEFLVSFYNNEISEKSEIFDDQFSVERPDGSNFTLKIRSTKLEDSAMYFCASSEYGTGYYEQYFGPGTRLTVT.

The chain recombines TRBV3-1 with TRBJ2-5, with a tentative D call TRBD2 (5 bases). CDR1 LGHDT and CDR2 YNNKEL come from the germline V gene (reference sequence). V lost 3 bases, J lost 7 bases, and 15 bases lay in between. CDR3 size: 14 residues. The CDR3 sequence is CASSHGRRGRTQYF. CDR3 nucleotide sequence: TGTGCCAGCAGCCATGGACGTCGCGGGCGGACCCAGTACTTC.